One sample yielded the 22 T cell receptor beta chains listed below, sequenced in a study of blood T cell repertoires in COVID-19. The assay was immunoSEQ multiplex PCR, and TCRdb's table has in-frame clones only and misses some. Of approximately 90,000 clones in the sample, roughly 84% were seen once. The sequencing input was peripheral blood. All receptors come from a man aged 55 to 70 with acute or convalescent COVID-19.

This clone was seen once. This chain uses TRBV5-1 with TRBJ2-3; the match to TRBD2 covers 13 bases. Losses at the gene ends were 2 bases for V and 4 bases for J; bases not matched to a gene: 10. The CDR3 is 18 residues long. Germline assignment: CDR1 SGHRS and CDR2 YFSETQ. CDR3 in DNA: TGCGCCAGCAGCTTACTAGCGGGGGGGGCCCCTTCCGCAGATACGCAGTATTTT. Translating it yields CASSLLAGGAPSADTQYF.

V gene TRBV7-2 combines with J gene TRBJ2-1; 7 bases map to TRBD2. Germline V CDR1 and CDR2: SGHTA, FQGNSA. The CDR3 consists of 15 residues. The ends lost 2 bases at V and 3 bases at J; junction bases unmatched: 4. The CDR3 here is CASSLMAGDYNEQFF. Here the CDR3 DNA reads TGTGCCAGCAGCTTAATGGCGGGGGACTACAATGAGCAGTTCTTC.

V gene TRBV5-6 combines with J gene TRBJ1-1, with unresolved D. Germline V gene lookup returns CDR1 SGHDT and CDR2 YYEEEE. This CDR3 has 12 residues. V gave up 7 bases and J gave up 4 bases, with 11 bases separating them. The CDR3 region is CASHIRSTEAFF. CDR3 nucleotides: TGTGCCAGCCACATCAGGTCCACTGAAGCTTTCTTT.

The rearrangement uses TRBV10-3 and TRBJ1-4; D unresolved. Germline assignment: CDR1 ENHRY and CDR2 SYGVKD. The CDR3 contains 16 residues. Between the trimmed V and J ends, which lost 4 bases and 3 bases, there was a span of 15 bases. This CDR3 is CAISGAPAMANEKLFF. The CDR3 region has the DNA TGTGCCATCAGTGGGGCCCCCGCGATGGCTAATGAAAAACTGTTTTTT.

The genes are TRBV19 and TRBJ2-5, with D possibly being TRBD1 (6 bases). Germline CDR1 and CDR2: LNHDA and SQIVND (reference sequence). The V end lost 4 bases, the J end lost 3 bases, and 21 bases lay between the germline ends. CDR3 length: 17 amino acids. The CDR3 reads CASSNGQITDPKETQYF. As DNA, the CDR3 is TGTGCCAGTAGTAACGGACAGATAACCGATCCGAAAGAGACCCAGTACTTC.

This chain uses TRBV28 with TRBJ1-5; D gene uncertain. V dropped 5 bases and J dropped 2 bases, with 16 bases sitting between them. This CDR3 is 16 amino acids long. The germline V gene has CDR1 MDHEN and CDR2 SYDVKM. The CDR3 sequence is CASSERSGWGNQPQHF. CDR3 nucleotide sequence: TGTGCCAGCAGTGAGAGATCGGGTTGGGGCAATCAGCCCCAGCATTTT.

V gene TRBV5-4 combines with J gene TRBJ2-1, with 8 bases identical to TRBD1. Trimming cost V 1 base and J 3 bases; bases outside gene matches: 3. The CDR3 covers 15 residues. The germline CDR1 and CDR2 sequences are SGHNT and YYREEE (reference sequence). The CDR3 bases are TGTGCCAGCAGCTTGACACAGGGGGGCTACAATGAGCAGTTCTTC. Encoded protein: CASSLTQGGYNEQFF.

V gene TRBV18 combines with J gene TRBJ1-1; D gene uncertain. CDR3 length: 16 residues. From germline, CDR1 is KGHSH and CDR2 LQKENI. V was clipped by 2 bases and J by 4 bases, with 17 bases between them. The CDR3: CASSPRMAQPSTEAFF. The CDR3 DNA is TGTGCCAGCTCACCAAGGATGGCACAGCCGAGCACTGAAGCTTTCTTT.

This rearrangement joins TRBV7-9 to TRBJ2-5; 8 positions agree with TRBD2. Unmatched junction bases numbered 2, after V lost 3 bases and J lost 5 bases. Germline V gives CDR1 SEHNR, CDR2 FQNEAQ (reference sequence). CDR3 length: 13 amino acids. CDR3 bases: TGTGCCAGCAGCTTTTCGGGAGGGGAGACCCAGTACTTC. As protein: CASSFSGGETQYF. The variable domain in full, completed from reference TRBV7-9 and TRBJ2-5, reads DTGVSQNPRHKITKRGQNVTFRCDPISEHNRLYWYRQTLGQGPEFLTYFQNEAQLEKSRLLSDRFSAERPKGSFSTLEIQRTEQGDSAMYLCASSFSGGETQYFGPGTRLLVL.

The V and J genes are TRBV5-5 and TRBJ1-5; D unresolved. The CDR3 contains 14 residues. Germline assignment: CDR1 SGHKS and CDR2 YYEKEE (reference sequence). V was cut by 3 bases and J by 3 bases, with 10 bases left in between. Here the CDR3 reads CASSSGDLNQPQHF. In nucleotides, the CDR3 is TGTGCCAGCAGCTCGGGAGATCTCAATCAGCCCCAGCATTTT.

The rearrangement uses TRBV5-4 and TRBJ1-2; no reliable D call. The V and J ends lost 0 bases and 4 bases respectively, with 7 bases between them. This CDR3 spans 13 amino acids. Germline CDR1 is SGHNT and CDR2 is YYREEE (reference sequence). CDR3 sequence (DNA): TGTGCCAGCAGCTTGGATCGCAGCTATGGCTACACCTTC. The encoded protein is CASSLDRSYGYTF.

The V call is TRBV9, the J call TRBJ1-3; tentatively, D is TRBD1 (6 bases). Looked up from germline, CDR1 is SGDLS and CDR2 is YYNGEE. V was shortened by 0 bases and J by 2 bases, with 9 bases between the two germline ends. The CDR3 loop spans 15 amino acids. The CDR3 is CASSVDSGAGNTIYF. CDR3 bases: TGTGCCAGCAGCGTAGATTCAGGGGCTGGAAACACCATATATTTT.

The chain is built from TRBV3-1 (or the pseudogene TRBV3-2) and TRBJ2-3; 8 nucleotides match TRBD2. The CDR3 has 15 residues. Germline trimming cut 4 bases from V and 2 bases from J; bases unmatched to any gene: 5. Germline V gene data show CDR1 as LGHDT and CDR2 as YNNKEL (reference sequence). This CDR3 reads CASSLLGGVTDTQYF. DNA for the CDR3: TGTGCCAGCAGCCTTCTCGGGGGGGTCACAGATACGCAGTATTTT.

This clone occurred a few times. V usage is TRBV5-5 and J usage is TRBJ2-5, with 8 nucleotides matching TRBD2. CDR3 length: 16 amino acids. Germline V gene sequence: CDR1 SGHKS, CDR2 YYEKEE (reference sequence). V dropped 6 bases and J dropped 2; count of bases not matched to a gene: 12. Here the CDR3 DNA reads TGTGCCAGCAATACTGCGGGGGGCGGTCCGCAAGAGACCCAGTACTTC. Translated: CASNTAGGGPQETQYF.

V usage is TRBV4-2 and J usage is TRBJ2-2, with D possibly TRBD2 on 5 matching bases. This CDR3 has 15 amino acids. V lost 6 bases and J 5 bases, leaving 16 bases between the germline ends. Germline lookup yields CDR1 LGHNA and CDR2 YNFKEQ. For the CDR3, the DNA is TGTGCCAGCAGTCCCCCCGGGGTTGTGACCGGGGAGCTGTTTTTT. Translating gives CASSPPGVVTGELFF.

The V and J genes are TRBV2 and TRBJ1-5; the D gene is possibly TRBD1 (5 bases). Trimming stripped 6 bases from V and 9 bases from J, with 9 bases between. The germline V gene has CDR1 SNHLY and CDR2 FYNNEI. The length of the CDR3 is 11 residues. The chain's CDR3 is CASSTTGPQHF. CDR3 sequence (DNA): TGTGCCAGCAGCACCACAGGGCCCCAGCATTTT.

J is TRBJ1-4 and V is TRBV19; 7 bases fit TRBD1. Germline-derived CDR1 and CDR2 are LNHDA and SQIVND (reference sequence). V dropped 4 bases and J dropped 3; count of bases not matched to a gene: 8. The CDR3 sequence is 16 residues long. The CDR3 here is CASSSRQGRANEKLFF. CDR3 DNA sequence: TGTGCCAGTAGTAGTAGACAGGGTAGGGCTAATGAAAAACTGTTTTTT.

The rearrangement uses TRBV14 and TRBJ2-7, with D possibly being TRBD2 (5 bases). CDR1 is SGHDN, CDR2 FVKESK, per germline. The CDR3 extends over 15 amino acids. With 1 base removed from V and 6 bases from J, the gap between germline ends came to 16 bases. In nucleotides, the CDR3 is TGTGCCAGCAGCCAAGTAAGAGGGTTCTCGTCCGAGCAGTACTTC. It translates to CASSQVRGFSSEQYF.

CDR3 protein: CASSHYTGQGFTFNRNTIYF. CDR3 sequence (DNA): TGCGCCAGCAGCCATTATACGGGACAGGGGTTTACTTTTAACCGAAACACCATATATTTT. V usage is TRBV4-1 and J usage is TRBJ1-3; 10 bases are a match to TRBD1. V lost 3 bases, J lost 5 bases, and 19 bases stayed unmatched. This CDR3 has 20 amino acids. CDR1 and CDR2 (germline): MGHRA, YSYEKL.

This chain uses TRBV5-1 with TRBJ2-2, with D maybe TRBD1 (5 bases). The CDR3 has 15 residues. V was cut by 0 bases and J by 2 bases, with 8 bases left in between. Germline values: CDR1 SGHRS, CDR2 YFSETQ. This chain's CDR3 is CASSLAGKNTGELFF. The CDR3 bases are TGCGCCAGCAGCTTGGCAGGGAAAAACACCGGGGAGCTGTTTTTT.

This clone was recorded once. CDR3 nucleotides: TGTGCCAGCAGCTTATACAGCGGGGAGGACAATGAGCAGTTCTTC. Amino acids: CASSLYSGEDNEQFF. This chain connects TRBV7-2 to TRBJ2-1, with 7 bases that match TRBD2. The trim removed 2 bases at V and 5 bases at J, leaving 6 bases unmatched. CDR1 SGHTA and CDR2 FQGNSA come from the germline V gene. The CDR3 length is 15 residues.

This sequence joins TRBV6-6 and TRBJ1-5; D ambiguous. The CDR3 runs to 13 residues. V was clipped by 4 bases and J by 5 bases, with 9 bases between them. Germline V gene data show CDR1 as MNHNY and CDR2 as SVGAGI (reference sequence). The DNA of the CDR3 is TGTGCCAGCAGTTGGCCGCCTGATCAGCCCCAGCATTTT. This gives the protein CASSWPPDQPQHF.